This TCR beta chain appears in the sequencing data of a study of T-cell memory formation after mild COVID-19. V lost 0 bases, J lost 5 bases, and 8 bases lay in between. The germline gives CDR1 SGHRS, CDR2 YFSETQ. CDR3 length: 13 residues. This clonotype was seen only a few times. TCRdb independently ran MiXCR on the 5' RACE reads; one entry per CDR3 protein. The profile covers about 430,000 distinct CDR3 sequences, with more than 15% appearing a single time and 20% to 25% taken by the ten largest. V and J are TRBV5-1 and TRBJ1-1; D not certain. The clonotype was recovered from a man aged 18 to 29 who had mild COVID-19 (a few samples of this study predate the infection). Cell type and time point are not known. Input material: PBMCs or a T cell subset sorted from them (not recorded which). CDR3 amino acids: CASSLAGRTEAFF. The DNA of the CDR3 is TGCGCCAGCAGCTTGGCCGGGAGGACTGAAGCTTTCTTT.